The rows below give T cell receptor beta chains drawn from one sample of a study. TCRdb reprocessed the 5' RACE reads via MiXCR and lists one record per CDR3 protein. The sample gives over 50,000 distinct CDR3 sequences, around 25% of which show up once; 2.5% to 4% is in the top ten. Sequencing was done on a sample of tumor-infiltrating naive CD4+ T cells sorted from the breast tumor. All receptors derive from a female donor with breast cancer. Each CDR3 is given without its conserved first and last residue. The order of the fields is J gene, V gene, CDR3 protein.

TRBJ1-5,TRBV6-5,ASSYSPGPSQPQH
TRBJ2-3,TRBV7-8,ASSLRRQITDTQY
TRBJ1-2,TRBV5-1,ASSLGTAYGYT
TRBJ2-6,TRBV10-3,ASGGSGANVLT
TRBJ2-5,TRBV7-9,ASSAGQGVQETQY
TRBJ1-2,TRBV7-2,ASSPRGLTYGYT
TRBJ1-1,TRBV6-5,ASSYLLGVNTEAF
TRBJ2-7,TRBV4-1,ASGAVGSEQY
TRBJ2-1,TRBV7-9,ASSIGLADSNEQF
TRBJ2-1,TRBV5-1,ASSLGGPRGNEQF
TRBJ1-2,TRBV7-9,ASSLDGRAGYGYT
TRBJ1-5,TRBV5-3,ARSGGDQPQH
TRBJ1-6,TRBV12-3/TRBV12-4,ASSPDRGWNSPLH
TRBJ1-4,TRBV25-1,ASSDFGTLREKLF
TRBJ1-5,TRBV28,ASSLRQGELQPQH
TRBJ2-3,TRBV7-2,ASNPYLTDTQY
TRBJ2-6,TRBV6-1,ASSEASVRYSGANVLT
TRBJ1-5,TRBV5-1,ASSAAVGQPQH
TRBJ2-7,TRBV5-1,ASSPTTGVSLYEQY
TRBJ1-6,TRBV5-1,ASSYPPGTGDNSPLH
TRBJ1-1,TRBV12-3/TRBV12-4,ASSQTGPNTDAF
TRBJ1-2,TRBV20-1,SARDFTDGYT
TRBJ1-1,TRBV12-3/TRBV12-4,ASKLKGQVPNTEAF